These T cell receptor beta chains were read from a single sample in a study of blood T cell repertoires in COVID-19. Repertoires were generated with immunoSEQ multiplex PCR, while TCRdb's copy carries only in-frame clones and drops some. The sample contains 200,000 to 250,000 clones, about 85% of which appear only once. The sample taken for sequencing was PBMCs or T cells enriched from blood (not recorded which). The receptor source for this set is a young woman who had recovered from COVID-19. Each CDR3 is given without its conserved first and last residue.

TRBJ1-2 TRBV24-1 ATSGPGQVYGYT
TRBJ1-2 TRBV5-1 ASSMDRGHRGYT
TRBJ2-7 TRBV21-1 ASSEVPSGGGREQY
TRBJ2-3 TRBV2 ASSPQGRIYTDTQY
TRBJ1-2 TRBV7-2 ASSFDRFNYGYT
TRBJ1-1 TRBV5-6 ASSSQRTGATEAF
TRBJ2-3 TRBV7-3 ASSPGGATDTQY
TRBJ2-3 TRBV7-6 ASSPSGQVNTDTQY
TRBJ2-7 TRBV5-1 ASSPTGASDYEQY
TRBJ2-5 TRBV4-2 ASSQGKLAGGPFDLQETQY
TRBJ2-7 TRBV28 ASRRTGSYEQY
TRBJ1-1 TRBV2 ASRRVMRNTEAF
TRBJ1-6 TRBV9 ASSARTGGNSPLH
TRBJ2-7 TRBV6-2/TRBV6-3 ASSYSSEQY
TRBJ2-1 TRBV7-8 ASNYYRLANYNEQF
TRBJ1-4 TRBV19 ASRKGQAFEGEKLF
TRBJ2-1 TRBV29-1 SVDGGASYNEQF
TRBJ1-2 TRBV29-1 SVERSLGYT
TRBJ2-1 TRBV12-5 ASGFFVTSGGKNEQF
TRBJ1-6 TRBV11-2 ASSLVGTYSYNSPLH
TRBJ2-3 TRBV4-1 ASSLDTPRDTQY
TRBJ1-3 TRBV3-1/TRBV3-2 ASSQGDRFG